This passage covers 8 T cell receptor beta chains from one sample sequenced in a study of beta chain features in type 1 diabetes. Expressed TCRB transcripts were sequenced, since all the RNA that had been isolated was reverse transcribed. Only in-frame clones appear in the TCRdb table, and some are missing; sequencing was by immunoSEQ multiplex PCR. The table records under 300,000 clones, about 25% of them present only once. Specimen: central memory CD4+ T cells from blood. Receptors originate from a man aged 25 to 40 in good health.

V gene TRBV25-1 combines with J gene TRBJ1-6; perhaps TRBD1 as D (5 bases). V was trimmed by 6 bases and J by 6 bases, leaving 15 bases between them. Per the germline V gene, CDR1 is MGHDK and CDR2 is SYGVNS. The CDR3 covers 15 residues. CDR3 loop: CASSPTLGANSPLHF. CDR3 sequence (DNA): TGTGCCAGCAGCCCGACCCTAGGGGCTAATTCACCCCTCCACTTT.

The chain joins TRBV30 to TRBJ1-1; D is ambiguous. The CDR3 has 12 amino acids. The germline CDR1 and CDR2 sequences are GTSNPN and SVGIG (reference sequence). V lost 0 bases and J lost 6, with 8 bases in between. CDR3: CAWSVRTAEAFF. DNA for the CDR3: TGTGCCTGGAGTGTACGGACCGCTGAAGCTTTCTTT.

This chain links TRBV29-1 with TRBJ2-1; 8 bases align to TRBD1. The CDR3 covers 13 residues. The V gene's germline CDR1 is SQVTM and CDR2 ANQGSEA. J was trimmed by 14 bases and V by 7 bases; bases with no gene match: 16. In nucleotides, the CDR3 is TGCAGCGCAGGGGGCGGGGAAAGATTCACCGAGTTCTTC. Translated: CSAGGGERFTEFF.

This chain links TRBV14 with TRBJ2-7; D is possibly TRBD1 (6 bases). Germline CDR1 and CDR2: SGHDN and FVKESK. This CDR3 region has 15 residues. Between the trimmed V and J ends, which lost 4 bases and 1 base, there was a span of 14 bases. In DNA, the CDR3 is TGTGCCAGCAGCCGCTACAGGGCCTTATCCTACGAGCAGTACTTC. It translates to CASSRYRALSYEQYF.

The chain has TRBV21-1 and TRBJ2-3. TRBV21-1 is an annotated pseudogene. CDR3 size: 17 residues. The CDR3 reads CASSGGRGRTSTDTQYF. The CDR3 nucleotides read TGTGCCAGCAGCGGGGGACGAGGCAGAACTAGCACAGATACGCAGTATTTT.

CDR3 region: CASSSREGGAYEQYF. For the CDR3, the DNA is TGTGCCAGCAGCTCCCGAGAGGGAGGAGCCTACGAGCAGTACTTC. J is TRBJ2-7 and V is TRBV5-6; a possible D gene is TRBD2 (6 bases). The CDR3 covers 15 residues. Trimming took off 3 bases at V and 2 bases at J, with 15 bases between the two ends. The germline V gene has CDR1 SGHDT and CDR2 YYEEEE.

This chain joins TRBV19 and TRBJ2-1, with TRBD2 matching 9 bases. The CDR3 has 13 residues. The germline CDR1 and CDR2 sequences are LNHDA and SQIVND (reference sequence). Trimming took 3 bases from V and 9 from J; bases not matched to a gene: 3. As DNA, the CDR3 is TGTGCCAGTAGTATTGAACTAGCGGGTGAGCAGTTCTTC. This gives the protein CASSIELAGEQFF.

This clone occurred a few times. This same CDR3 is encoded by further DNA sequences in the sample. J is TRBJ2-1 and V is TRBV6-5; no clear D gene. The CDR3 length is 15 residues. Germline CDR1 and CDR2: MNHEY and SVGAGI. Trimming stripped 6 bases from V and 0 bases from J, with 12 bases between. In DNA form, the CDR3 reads TGTGCCAGCAGCCGAGACGGAAGCTCCTACAATGAGCAGTTCTTC. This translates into CASSRDGSSYNEQFF.